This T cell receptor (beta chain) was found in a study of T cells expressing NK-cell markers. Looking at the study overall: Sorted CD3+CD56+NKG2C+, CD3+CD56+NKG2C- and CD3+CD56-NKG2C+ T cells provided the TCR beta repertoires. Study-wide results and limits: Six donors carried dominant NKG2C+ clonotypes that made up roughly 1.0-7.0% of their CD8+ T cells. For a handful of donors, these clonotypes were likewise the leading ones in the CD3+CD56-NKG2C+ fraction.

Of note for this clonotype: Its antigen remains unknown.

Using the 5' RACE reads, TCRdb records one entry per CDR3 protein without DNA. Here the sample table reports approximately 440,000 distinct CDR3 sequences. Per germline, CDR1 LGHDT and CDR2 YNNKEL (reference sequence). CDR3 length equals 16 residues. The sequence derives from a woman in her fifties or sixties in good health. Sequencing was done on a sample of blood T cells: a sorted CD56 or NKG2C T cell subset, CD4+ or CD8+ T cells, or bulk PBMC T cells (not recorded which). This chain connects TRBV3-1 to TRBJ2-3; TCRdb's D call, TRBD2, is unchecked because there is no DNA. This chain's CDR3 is CASSQALAGGADTQYF.